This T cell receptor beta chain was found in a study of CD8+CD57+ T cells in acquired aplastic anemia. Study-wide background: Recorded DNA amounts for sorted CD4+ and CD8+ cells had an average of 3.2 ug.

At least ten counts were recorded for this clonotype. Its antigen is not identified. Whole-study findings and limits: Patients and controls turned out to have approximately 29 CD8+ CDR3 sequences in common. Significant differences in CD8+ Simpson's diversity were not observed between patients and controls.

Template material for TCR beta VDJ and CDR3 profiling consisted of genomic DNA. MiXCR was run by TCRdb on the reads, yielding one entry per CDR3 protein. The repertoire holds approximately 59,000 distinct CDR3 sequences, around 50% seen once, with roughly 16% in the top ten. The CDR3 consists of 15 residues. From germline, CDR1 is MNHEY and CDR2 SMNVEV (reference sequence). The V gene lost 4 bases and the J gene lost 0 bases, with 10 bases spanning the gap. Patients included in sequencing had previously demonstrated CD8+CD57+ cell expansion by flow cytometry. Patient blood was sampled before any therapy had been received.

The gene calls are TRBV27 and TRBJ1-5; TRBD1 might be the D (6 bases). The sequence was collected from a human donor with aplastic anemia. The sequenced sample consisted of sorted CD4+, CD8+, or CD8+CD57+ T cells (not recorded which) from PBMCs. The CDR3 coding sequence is TGTGCCAGCAGTTGGACAGCGTATAGCAATCAGCCCCAGCATTTT. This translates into CASSWTAYSNQPQHF.